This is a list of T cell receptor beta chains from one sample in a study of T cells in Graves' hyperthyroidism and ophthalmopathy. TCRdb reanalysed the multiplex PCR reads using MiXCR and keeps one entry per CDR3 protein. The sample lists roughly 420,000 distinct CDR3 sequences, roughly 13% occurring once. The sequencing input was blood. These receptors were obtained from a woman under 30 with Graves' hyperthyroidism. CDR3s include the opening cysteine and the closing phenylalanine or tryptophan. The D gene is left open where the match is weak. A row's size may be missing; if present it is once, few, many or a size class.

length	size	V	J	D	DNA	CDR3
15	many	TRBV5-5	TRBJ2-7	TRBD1	TGTGCCAGCAGCTTGCCAACAGGGGGCTGGGACGAGCAGTACTTC	CASSLPTGGWDEQYF
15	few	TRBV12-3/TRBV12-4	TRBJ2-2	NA	TGTGCCAGCAGTTTGTGGGGGGCTGCCACCGGGGAGCTGTTTTTT	CASSLWGAATGELFF
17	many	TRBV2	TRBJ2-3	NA	TGTGCCAGCAGTGAAGCGCTTGGGGGGTCTAGCACAGATACGCAGTATTTT	CASSEALGGSSTDTQYF
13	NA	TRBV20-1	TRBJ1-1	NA	TGCAGTGCTAGAGATCCGGGGCACACTGAAGCTTTCTTT	CSARDPGHTEAFF
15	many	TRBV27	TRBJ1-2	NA	TGTGCCAGCAGTTGGACAGTCCAGAGCGGCTATGGCTACACCTTC	CASSWTVQSGYGYTF
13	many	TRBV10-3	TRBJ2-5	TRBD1	TGTGCCATCAGAACAGGGGGCGAAGAGACCCAGTACTTC	CAIRTGGEETQYF
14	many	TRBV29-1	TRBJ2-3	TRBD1	TGCAGCGCTGGCCCGGGACAGGGGCCAGATACGCAGTATTTT	CSAGPGQGPDTQYF
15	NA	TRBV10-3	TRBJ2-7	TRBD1	TGTGCCATCAGAGCTACAGGGGGATCCTCCTACGAGCAGTACTTC	CAIRATGGSSYEQYF
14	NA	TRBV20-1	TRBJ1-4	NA	TGCAGTGCTAGAGAACGGGCGGCTAATGAAAAACTGTTTTTT	CSARERAANEKLFF
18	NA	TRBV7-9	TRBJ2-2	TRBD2	TGTGCCAGCAGCCGGGGGACTAGCGGAACAAAGAACACCGGGGAGCTGTTTTTT	CASSRGTSGTKNTGELFF
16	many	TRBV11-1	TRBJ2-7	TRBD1	TGTGCCAGCAGCTTAGCCGGACAGGGCGGCTCCTACGAGCAGTACTTC	CASSLAGQGGSYEQYF
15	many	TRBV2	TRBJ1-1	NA	TGTGCCAGCAGTGATCAGGCAGGGGTGGGCACTGAAGCTTTCTTT	CASSDQAGVGTEAFF
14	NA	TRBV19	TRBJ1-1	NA	TGTGCCAGTAGTATAAGGCGGGGGCCGACTGAAGCTTTCTTT	CASSIRRGPTEAFF
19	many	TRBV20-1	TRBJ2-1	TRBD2	TGCAGTGCTAGAGATCTCCCCCCGGGACTAGCGGCCTCCTACAATGAGCAGTTCTTC	CSARDLPPGLAASYNEQFF
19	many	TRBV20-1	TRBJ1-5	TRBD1	TGCAGTGCTAGAGACCTGCTGGGACAGGGGGGTACCGGCAATCAGCCCCAGCATTTT	CSARDLLGQGGTGNQPQHF
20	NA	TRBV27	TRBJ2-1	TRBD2	TGTGCCACCTCCGCCATAGGGGTTTTCGGGACTAGCGGGGGGACCAATGAGCAGTTCTTC	CATSAIGVFGTSGGTNEQFF
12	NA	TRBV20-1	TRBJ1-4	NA	TGCAGTGCCAAGGGGGGAAGGGAAAAACTGTTTTTT	CSAKGGREKLFF
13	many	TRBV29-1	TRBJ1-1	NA	TGCAGCGGCATTCCCCCCGGTTTGACTGAAGCTTTCTTT	CSGIPPGLTEAFF
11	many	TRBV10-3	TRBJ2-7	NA	TGTGCCACAGGGGCTCCGCACGAGCAGTACTTC	CATGAPHEQYF
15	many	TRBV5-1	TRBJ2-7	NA	TGCGCCAGCAGCTTAGATGACAACAGGGCCTACGAGCAGTACTTC	CASSLDDNRAYEQYF
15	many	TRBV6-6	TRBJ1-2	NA	TGTGCCAGCAGTTACTCTGGGAGGCAGTCCTATGGCTACACCTTC	CASSYSGRQSYGYTF
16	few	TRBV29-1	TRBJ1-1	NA	TGCAGCGTTGAGTTCTCAGGCACTGGGATGAACACTGAAGCTTTCTTT	CSVEFSGTGMNTEAFF